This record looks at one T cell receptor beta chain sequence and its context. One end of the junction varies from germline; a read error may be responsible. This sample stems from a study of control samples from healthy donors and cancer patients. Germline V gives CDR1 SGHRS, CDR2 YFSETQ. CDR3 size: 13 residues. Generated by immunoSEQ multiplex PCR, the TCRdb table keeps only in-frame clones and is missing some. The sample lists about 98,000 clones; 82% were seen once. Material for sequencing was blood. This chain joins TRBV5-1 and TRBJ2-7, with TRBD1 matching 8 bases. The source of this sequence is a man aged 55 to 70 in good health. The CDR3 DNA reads TGCGCCAGCAGCTCCTTAGGGGACAGGCTCATGTCCTTC. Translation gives CASSSLGDRLMSF.